These T cell receptor beta chains were read from a single sample in a study of response to subunit inactivated influenza vaccine. TCRdb itself ran the RT-PCR reads through MiXCR, one entry per CDR3 protein. This sample carries about 480,000 distinct CDR3 sequences, around 25% of them seen once, and the ten largest clones take over 1.5%. The source was CD4+ T cells sorted from PBMCs, collected about 5 days after vaccination. Receptor source: a man aged 50-59 years who received an inactivated influenza vaccine. The CDR3 runs from the conserved cysteine through the conserved F or W. D genes are given only for firm matches. For some rows the clone size is stated as once, few or many, or as a class when expanded; others skip it.

-	TRBD2	TRBV28	TRBJ2-1	TGTGCCAGCAGTTTAAGGGGGGCTAGCGGGAGCTCCTACAATGAGCAGTTCTTC	CASSLRGASGSSYNEQFF
many	-	TRBV7-9	TRBJ2-5	TGTGCCAGCAGCCCCGGATCCCGAGAGACCCAGTACTTC	CASSPGSRETQYF
-	TRBD1	TRBV7-2	TRBJ2-5	TGTGCCAGCAGCTTAGCTTGGACAGGGGGAGAGACCCAGTACTTC	CASSLAWTGGETQYF
few	TRBD1	TRBV5-1	TRBJ2-1	TGCGCCAGCAGCTTTGGGACAGGGGGCCGCGGATCCTACAATGAGCAGTTCTTC	CASSFGTGGRGSYNEQFF
-	-	TRBV20-1	TRBJ1-1	TGCAGTGCCCCACTTGACAGATCGAACACTGAAGCTTTCTTT	CSAPLDRSNTEAFF
-	-	TRBV5-1	TRBJ2-2	TGCGCCAGCAGCTTGGAGTCCAGGGGAGTCGACACCGGGGAGCTGTTTTTT	CASSLESRGVDTGELFF
-	-	TRBV5-1	TRBJ2-1	TGCGCCAGCAGCTTGGTAACAGGTGAAAACAATGAGCAGTTCTTC	CASSLVTGENNEQFF
few	TRBD2	TRBV7-8	TRBJ2-1	TGTGCCAGCAGACTTAGCGGGAGGGCCTACAATGAGCAGTTCTTC	CASRLSGRAYNEQFF
once	TRBD2	TRBV11-2	TRBJ2-1	TGTGCCAGCACCTCCTACACGGGAGGTGCGCGTGTTTCCTACAATGAGCAGTTCTTC	CASTSYTGGARVSYNEQFF
-	TRBD2	TRBV27	TRBJ2-1	TGTGCCAGCAGTCGTACCAGGACTAGCGGATACAATGAGCAGTTCTTC	CASSRTRTSGYNEQFF
-	-	TRBV9	TRBJ2-7	TGTGCCAGCAGCGTGGGGCCCAACGGCGTGTCCTACGAGCAGTACTTC	CASSVGPNGVSYEQYF
few	-	TRBV7-2	TRBJ2-1	TGTGCCAGCAGCACGTCGGGCGGGTTCGGGGAGCAGTTCTTC	CASSTSGGFGEQFF
few	-	TRBV5-1	TRBJ1-6	TGCGCCAGCAGCTTGGCGGGGTATTCACCCCTCCACTTT	CASSLAGYSPLHF
-	TRBD2	TRBV6-5	TRBJ2-1	TGTGCCAGCAGTTATGCTAGCGGGAGTTACAATGAGCAGTTCTTC	CASSYASGSYNEQFF
few	TRBD1	TRBV20-1	TRBJ1-1	TGCAGTGCTCGACAGAGGGGGCCGAACACTGAAGCTTTCTTT	CSARQRGPNTEAFF
-	-	TRBV6-1	TRBJ2-5	TGTGCCAGCAGCCCCGACGGAGGCTGGAGAGAGACCCAGTACTTC	CASSPDGGWRETQYF
few	-	TRBV10-3	TRBJ2-7	TGTGCCACCAACGGGCGGTTAGACTACGAGCAGTACTTC	CATNGRLDYEQYF
-	-	TRBV5-1	TRBJ2-3	TGCGCCAGCAAAAGGGGCAGCGAGGGAGATACGCAGTATTTT	CASKRGSEGDTQYF
-	TRBD2	TRBV12-3/TRBV12-4	TRBJ2-3	TGTGCCAGCAGTTTAGCTTCACTAGCGGGGGTCACAGATACGCAGTATTTT	CASSLASLAGVTDTQYF
-	-	TRBV10-3	TRBJ1-1	TGTGCCGTACAGGACGGTGGGGCTATGAACACTGAAGCTTTCTTT	CAVQDGGAMNTEAFF
-	-	TRBV29-1	TRBJ1-1	TGCAGCGTTGGGCGGACGAACACTGAAGCTTTCTTT	CSVGRTNTEAFF
-	-	TRBV21-1	TRBJ2-1	-	CASSKVAGGAYNEQFF
-	-	TRBV29-1	TRBJ2-7	TGCAGCGTTTTCGGCCGGGCTGGTGGGTCCTACGAGCAGTACTTC	CSVFGRAGGSYEQYF
few	-	TRBV7-2	TRBJ2-2	TGTGCCAGCAGCTTAGGGGGAAGCACCGGGGAGCTGTTTTTT	CASSLGGSTGELFF
-	-	TRBV18	TRBJ2-7	TGTGCCAGCTCGGGGGATATCGAGCAGTACTTC	CASSGDIEQYF
few	-	TRBV20-1	TRBJ2-1	TGCAGTGCTAGGAAACTACCCTCCTACAATGAGCAGTTCTTC	CSARKLPSYNEQFF
-	-	TRBV2	TRBJ2-7	TGTGCCAGCACCGAAGGAGGGGCCCAATCCTACGAGCAGTACTTC	CASTEGGAQSYEQYF
-	-	TRBV20-1	TRBJ2-5	TGCAGTGCTAGAGATACGACTGGGCTACTCATAAGTTCTATGGAGACCCAGTACTTC	CSARDTTGLLISSMETQYF
few	-	TRBV30	TRBJ2-5	TGTGCGTGTTGGCTCCAAGAGACCCAGTACTTC	CACWLQETQYF
few	TRBD1	TRBV5-1	TRBJ2-1	TGCGCCAGCAGCTTGGGTGACAGGGGCCCCTTTTTCTTC	CASSLGDRGPFFF
-	TRBD1	TRBV15	TRBJ2-4	TGTGCCACCAGCTTAGGACAGGGATTACTAGCCAAAAACATTCAGTACTTC	CATSLGQGLLAKNIQYF